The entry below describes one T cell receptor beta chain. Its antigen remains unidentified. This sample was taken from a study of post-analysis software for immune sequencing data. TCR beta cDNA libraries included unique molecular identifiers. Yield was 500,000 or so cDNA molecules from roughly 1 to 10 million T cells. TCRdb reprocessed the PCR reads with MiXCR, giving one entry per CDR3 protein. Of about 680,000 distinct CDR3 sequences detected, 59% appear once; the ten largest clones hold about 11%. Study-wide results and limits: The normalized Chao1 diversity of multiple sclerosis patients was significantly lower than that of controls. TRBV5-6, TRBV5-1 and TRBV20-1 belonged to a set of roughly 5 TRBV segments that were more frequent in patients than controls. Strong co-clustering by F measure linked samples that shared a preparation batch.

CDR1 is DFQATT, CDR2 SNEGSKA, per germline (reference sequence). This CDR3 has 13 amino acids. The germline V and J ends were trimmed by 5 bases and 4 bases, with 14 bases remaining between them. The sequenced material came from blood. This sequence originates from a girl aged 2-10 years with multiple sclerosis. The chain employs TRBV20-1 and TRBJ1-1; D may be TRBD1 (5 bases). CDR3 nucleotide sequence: TGCAGTGCTTCCGGGACGTCGTCCACTGAAGCTTTCTTT. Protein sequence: CSASGTSSTEAFF.